This T cell receptor (beta chain) was sequenced in a study of cytomegalovirus exposure and HLA in healthy donors. Study-level points and caveats: Other equally common chains were less clonally expanded than HLA-associated TCR beta chains, a later analysis showed.

To note about this clone: The antigen remains undetermined.

The study ran its PCR with 60 Vbeta and 13 Jbeta primers. The assay was immunoSEQ multiplex PCR, and TCRdb's table has in-frame clones only and misses some. The sample consists of roughly 90,000 clones, roughly 77% of them appearing once. Germline V lookup: CDR1 SGHRS, CDR2 YFSETQ. J was trimmed by 3 bases and V by 4 bases; bases with no gene match: 16. The CDR3 covers 17 residues. This clonotype was sampled from a man aged 25-45 years in good health and CMV-seronegative. Sequencing was performed on PBMCs. The gene calls are TRBV5-1 and TRBJ2-7; 7 positions agree with TRBD1. This chain's CDR3 is CASSAKPRDSPNYEQYF. The CDR3 coding sequence is TGCGCCAGCAGCGCAAAACCGAGGGACAGTCCTAACTACGAGCAGTACTTC.